The entry below gives a single T cell receptor beta chain sequence along with its context. Its antigen remains unidentified. The CDR3 totals 15 residues. CDR1 SGHVS and CDR2 FQNEAQ come from the germline V gene. The V and J ends lost 2 bases and 2 bases respectively, with 11 bases between them. Produced via immunoSEQ multiplex PCR; TCRdb's table is partial and in-frame only. The sample lists about 770,000 clones, over 55% occurring once. This specimen belongs to a study of shared clonotypes between healthy human individuals. Points from the study as a whole: Specimens sampled were limited to blood, with tissue repertoires likely differing.

The TCR comes from a woman between 25 and 40 years old in good health. The rearrangement uses TRBV7-8 and TRBJ2-3; D is undetermined. The sequenced sample consisted of memory CD4+ T cells sorted from blood. Regarding subset: CD45RA-negative fraction. The CDR3 protein is CASSLPGRNTDTQYF. The DNA for the CDR3 is TGTGCCAGCAGCTTACCGGGCAGAAACACAGATACGCAGTATTTT.